This TCR beta chain was recorded in a study of blood T cells in healthy people across ages. Next came a second PCR, run for about 6 to 11 cycles, which used a sample-barcoded 5' primer along with a J-beta primer mix. In TCRdb, the 5' RACE reads were re-called with MiXCR into one record per CDR3 protein. The table records 720,000 or so distinct CDR3 sequences, 35% to 50% of them present only once. This clonotype was seen only a few times. Germline CDR1 is MNHEY and CDR2 is SVGAGI. CDR3 length equals 14 residues. The sample consisted of blood. This chain connects TRBV6-5 to TRBJ2-4, with 7 bases fitting TRBD1. The DNA end favors TRBJ2-7, so the J call may be wrong. This TCR was sampled from a man older than 75 in good health. The CDR3 region has the DNA TGTGCCAGCAGCCCTGACAGGGAATTATACGAGCAGTACTTC. It encodes CASSPDRELYEQYF.